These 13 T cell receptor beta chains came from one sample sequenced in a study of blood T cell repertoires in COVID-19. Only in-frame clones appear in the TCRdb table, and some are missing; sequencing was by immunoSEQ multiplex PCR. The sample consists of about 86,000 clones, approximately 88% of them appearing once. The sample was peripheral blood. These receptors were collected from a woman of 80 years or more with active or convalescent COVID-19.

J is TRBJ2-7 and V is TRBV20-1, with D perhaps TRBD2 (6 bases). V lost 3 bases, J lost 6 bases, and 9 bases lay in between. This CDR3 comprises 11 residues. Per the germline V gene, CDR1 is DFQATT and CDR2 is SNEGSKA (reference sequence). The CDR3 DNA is TGCAGTGCTAGCTCCGGGGGCGAGCAGTACTTC. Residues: CSASSGGEQYF.

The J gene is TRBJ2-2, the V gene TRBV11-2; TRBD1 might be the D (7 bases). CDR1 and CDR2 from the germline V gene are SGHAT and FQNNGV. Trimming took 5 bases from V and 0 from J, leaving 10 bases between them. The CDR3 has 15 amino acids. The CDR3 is CASSRGTANTGELFF. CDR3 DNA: TGTGCCAGCAGCCGCGGGACAGCGAACACCGGGGAGCTGTTTTTT.

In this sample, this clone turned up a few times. CDR3 coding DNA: TGTGCCAGCAGTTGGGAGGGAGGGCCCCAGCATTTT. Protein product: CASSWEGGPQHF. The rearrangement links TRBV6-5 to TRBJ1-5; D gene uncertain. The CDR3 is 12 amino acids. Trimming took off 4 bases at V and 9 bases at J, with 10 bases between the two ends. Germline loops: CDR1 MNHEY, CDR2 SVGAGI.

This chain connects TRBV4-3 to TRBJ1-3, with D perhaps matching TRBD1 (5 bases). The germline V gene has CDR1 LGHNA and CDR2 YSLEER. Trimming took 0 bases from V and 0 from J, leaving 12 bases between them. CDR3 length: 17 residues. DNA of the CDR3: TGCGCCAGCAGCCAAGAAGGAGGGGCCGCCTCTGGAAACACCATATATTTT. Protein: CASSQEGGAASGNTIYF.

The CDR3 DNA sequence: TGTGCCAGCAGCCAAAACTATGGTTCACCCCTCCACTTT. Translated: CASSQNYGSPLHF. The chain recombines TRBV3-1 (or the pseudogene TRBV3-2) with TRBJ1-6, with D unclear. Germline assignment: CDR1 LGHDT and CDR2 YNNKEL (reference sequence). The V gene lost 2 bases and the J gene lost 9 bases, with 8 bases spanning the gap. This CDR3 is 13 amino acids long.

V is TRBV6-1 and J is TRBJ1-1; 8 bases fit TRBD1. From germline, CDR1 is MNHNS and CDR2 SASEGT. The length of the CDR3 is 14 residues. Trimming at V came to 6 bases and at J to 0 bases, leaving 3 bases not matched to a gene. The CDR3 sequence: CASRLGQVNTEAFF. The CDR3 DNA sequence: TGTGCCAGCAGATTGGGACAGGTGAACACTGAAGCTTTCTTT.

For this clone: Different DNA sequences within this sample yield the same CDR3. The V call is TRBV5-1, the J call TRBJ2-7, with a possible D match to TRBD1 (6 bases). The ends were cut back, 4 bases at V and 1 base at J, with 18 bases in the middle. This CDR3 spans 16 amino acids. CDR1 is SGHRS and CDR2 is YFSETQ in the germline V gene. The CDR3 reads CASSLGTGLGSYEQYF. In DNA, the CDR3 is TGCGCCAGCAGCCTTGGAACAGGGCTTGGGTCCTACGAGCAGTACTTC. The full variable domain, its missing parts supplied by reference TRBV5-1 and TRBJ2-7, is KAGVTQTPRYLIKTRGQQVTLSCSPISGHRSVSWYQQTPGQGLQFLFEYFSETQRNKGNFPGRFSGRQFSNSRSEMNVSTLELGDSALYLCASSLGTGLGSYEQYFGPGTRLTVT.

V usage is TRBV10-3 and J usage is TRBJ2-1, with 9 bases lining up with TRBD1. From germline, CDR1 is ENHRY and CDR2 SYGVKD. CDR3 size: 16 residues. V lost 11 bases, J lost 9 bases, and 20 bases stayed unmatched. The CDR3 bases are TGTGCCGCCCAAGGGGGAGGGACAGGGACGAGTAGTGAGCAGTTCTTC. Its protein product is CAAQGGGTGTSSEQFF.

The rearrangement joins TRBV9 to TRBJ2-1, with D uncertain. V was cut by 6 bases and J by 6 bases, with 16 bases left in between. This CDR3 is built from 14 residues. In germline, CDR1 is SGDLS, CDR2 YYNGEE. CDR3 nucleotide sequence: TGTGCCAGCACCCCTACGCAGACATTCAATGAGCAGTTCTTC. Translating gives CASTPTQTFNEQFF.

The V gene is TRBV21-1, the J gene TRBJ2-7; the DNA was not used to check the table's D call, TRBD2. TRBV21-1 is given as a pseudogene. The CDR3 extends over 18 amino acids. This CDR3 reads CAPARGERGGGRAHEQYF. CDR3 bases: TGTGCCCCCGCCCGGGGGGAAAGAGGCGGCGGGAGGGCCCACGAGCAGTACTTC.

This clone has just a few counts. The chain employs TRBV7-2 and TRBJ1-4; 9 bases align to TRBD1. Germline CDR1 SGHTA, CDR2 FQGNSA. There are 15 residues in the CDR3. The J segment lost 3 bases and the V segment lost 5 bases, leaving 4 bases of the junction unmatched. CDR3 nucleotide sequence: TGTGCCAGCAGCGGGGACAGGGCGGCTAATGAAAAACTGTTTTTT. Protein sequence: CASSGDRAANEKLFF.

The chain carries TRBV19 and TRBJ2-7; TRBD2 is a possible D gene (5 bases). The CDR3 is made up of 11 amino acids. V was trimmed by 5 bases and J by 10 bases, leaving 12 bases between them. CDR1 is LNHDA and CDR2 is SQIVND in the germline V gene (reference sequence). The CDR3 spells CASSGGPGQYF. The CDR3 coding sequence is TGTGCCAGTAGTGGCGGGCCGGGTCAGTACTTC.

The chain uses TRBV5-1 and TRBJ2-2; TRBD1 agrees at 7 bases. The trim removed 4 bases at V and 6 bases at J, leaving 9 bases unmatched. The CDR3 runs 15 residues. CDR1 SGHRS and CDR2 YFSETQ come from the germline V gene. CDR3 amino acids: CASSPGQLISGELFF. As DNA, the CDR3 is TGCGCCAGCAGCCCGGGACAGCTTATATCCGGGGAGCTGTTTTTT.